The source of this TCR beta chain is a study of regulatory T cells in long-lasting Graves disease. Study results and limitations: New patients shared around 980 public clonotypes, and persistent patients shared more, with around 2,600.

Details on this clonotype: Its antigen remains unknown.

Sequencing libraries for TCR beta were prepared with iRepertoire HTBI primers and Arm-PCR of CDR3 regions. TCRdb reprocessed the multiplex PCR reads via MiXCR and lists one record per CDR3 protein. The sample holds 400,000 to 500,000 distinct CDR3 sequences, about 15% seen once. Time point given: newly diagnosed GD, antithyroid drugs for less than 3 months. After RNA was extracted from PBMCs, the TCR library was made from it. This CDR3 comprises 14 residues. Germline lookup yields CDR1 MNHEY and CDR2 SVGEGT. J was trimmed by 4 bases and V by 5 bases; bases with no gene match: 5. These data also featured in a second study, about T cells in Graves' hyperthyroidism and ophthalmopathy. That study adds: Reasons for excluding patients were uncontrolled infection, other autoimmune disease, pregnancy or lactation. RT-PCR in the first round (using the HTBI primer set) targeted the TCR CDR3. Blood samples included most of the expanded thyroid clonotypes exceeding 0.001.

V usage is TRBV6-2 or TRBV6-3 and J usage is TRBJ2-7, with TRBD2 matching 10 bases. This TCR was sampled from a woman younger than 35 with Graves disease. Sequences were derived from peripheral blood mononuclear cells (PBMCs), sampled at new diagnosis, from a patient treated with antithyroid drugs. CDR3 nucleotide sequence: TGTGCCAGCAGTGAAGCGGGAGGGCGATACGAGCAGTACTTC. Protein sequence: CASSEAGGRYEQYF.